This T cell receptor beta chain was identified during a study of blood T cell repertoires in COVID-19. Study information: Samples of COVID-19 (acute and convalescent) were obtained from the United States, Italy and Spain. T cells, B-cell-depleted T cells, or PBMCs supplied cDNA or gDNA.

This clone turned up a few times. The length of the CDR3 is 16 residues. Between the trimmed V and J ends, which lost 5 bases and 3 bases, there was a span of 20 bases. Germline V gene lookup returns CDR1 MNHEY and CDR2 SMNVEV (reference sequence). Original methodology: By means of reference gene primer amplification, nucleated cell counts were estimated. Clones were sequenced by immunoSEQ multiplex PCR, and TCRdb holds only the in-frame ones, with some missing. V and J calls and clone size are as listed in that table; D and trimming were resolved from the DNA. Among around 99,000 clones listed, about 89% were seen once.

The sample was peripheral blood. The clonotype was recovered from a woman aged 25-40 years with acute or convalescent COVID-19. The chain joins TRBV27 to TRBJ2-7; D possibly corresponds to TRBD2 (6 bases). CDR3 amino acids: CASSPRGGKPIYEQYF. The CDR3 nucleotides are TGTGCCAGCAGTCCTCGGGGCGGGAAACCTATCTACGAGCAGTACTTC.